This entry lists 29 T cell receptor beta chains sequenced from one sample in a study of coeliac disease. Measured with immunoSEQ multiplex PCR; TCRdb has only the in-frame clones, and not every one. The sample lists 8,500 to 10,000 clones; around 66% were seen once. The sequenced sample consisted of lamina propria lymphocytes from the gut. The receptors come from a woman in her sixties or seventies with celiac disease.

V is TRBV16 and J is TRBJ1-1; D is unresolved. Trimming removed 2 bases from V and 11 bases from J, with 9 bases in between. CDR1 is KGHSY and CDR2 is FQNENV in the germline V gene. CDR3 length: 11 amino acids. The CDR3 DNA follows: TGTGCCAGCAGCCAACCCACCGAGGCTTTCTTT. Its protein is CASSQPTEAFF.

This chain joins TRBV28 and TRBJ2-7, with D unresolved. Germline V gene lookup returns CDR1 MDHEN and CDR2 SYDVKM. This CDR3 contains 11 residues. The V and J ends lost 5 bases and 3 bases respectively, with 5 bases between them. CDR3 residues: CASSPGYEQYF. CDR3 in DNA: TGTGCCAGCAGTCCCGGCTACGAGCAGTACTTC.

The chain is built from TRBV9 and TRBJ2-2; D might be TRBD2 (6 bases). The CDR3 runs 14 residues. Deletions cut 7 bases from V and 1 base from J, with 11 bases between. Looked up from germline, CDR1 is SGDLS and CDR2 is YYNGEE. The CDR3: CASGGTLNTGELFF. The CDR3 DNA reads TGTGCCAGCGGGGGGACCCTGAACACCGGGGAGCTGTTTTTT.

This clone came up a few times. Other nucleotide sequences in the sample specify the same CDR3. The chain couples TRBV27 to TRBJ2-2, with D perhaps matching TRBD1 (5 bases). The CDR3 has 15 amino acids. Per germline, CDR1 MNHEY and CDR2 SMNVEV (reference sequence). The V gene lost 5 bases and the J gene lost 6 bases, with 16 bases spanning the gap. The CDR3 coding sequence is TGTGCCAGCAGTCTCATAGACAGTCCTCCCGGGGAGCTGTTTTTT. It codes for CASSLIDSPPGELFF.

The rearrangement uses TRBV2 and TRBJ2-2, with 11 bases fitting TRBD2. Per germline, CDR1 SNHLY and CDR2 FYNNEI. The V gene end was trimmed by 1 base and the J gene end by 7 bases; junction bases not matched to a gene: 5. The CDR3 has 16 amino acids. The CDR3 sequence is CASSEGLAGGIGELFF. The CDR3 nucleotides read TGTGCCAGCAGTGAAGGGCTAGCGGGAGGTATCGGGGAGCTGTTTTTT.

Here the CDR3 DNA reads TGTGCCAGCAGTTACTCTTCCAGGGGTACCAAAAACATTCAGTACTTC. It encodes CASSYSSRGTKNIQYF. The rearrangement uses TRBV6-5 and TRBJ2-4; possibly TRBD1 for D (6 bases). The germline gives CDR1 MNHEY, CDR2 SVGAGI. The CDR3 spans 16 residues. The germline V and J ends were trimmed by 0 bases and 2 bases, with 11 bases remaining between them.

V gene TRBV11-2 combines with J gene TRBJ2-3; D might be TRBD1 (6 bases). The CDR3 contains 16 residues. CDR1 is SGHAT, CDR2 FQNNGV, per germline. Trimming took off 1 base at V and 0 bases at J, with 11 bases between the two ends. CDR3 sequence reads: CASSLGLRGSTDTQYF. CDR3 nucleotides: TGTGCCAGCAGCTTAGGTCTGAGGGGGAGCACAGATACGCAGTATTTT.

This clone was observed a few times. The rearrangement joins TRBV29-1 to TRBJ1-4; TRBD1 is a possible D gene (5 bases). The V gene's germline CDR1 is SQVTM and CDR2 ANQGSEA. V was cut by 4 bases and J by 1 base, with 7 bases left in between. The CDR3 contains 13 residues. CDR3 residues: CSVAQGTNEKLFF. CDR3 sequence (DNA): TGCAGCGTTGCTCAGGGAACTAATGAAAAACTGTTTTTT. The variable domain in full, completed from reference TRBV29-1 and TRBJ1-4, reads SAVISQKPSRDICQRGTSLTIQCQVDSQVTMMFWYRQQPGQSLTLIATANQGSEATYESGFVIDKFPISRPNLTFSTLTVSNMSPEDSSIYLCSVAQGTNEKLFFGSGTQLSVL.

This sequence joins TRBV5-8 and TRBJ2-7; 7 bases are shared with TRBD2. The CDR3 consists of 13 residues. V was clipped by 1 base and J by 3 bases; unmatched bases: 1. Germline CDR1 and CDR2: SGHTS and YDEGEE. The CDR3 is CASSLPGGYEQYF. The CDR3 DNA sequence: TGTGCCAGCAGCTTGCCGGGGGGCTACGAGCAGTACTTC. The full variable domain, in which reference TRBV5-8 and TRBJ2-7 provide the parts outside the CDR3, is EAGVTQSPTHLIKTRGQQATLRCSPISGHTSVYWYQQALGLGLQFLLWYDEGEERNRGNFPPRFSGRQFPNYSSELNVNALELEDSALYLCASSLPGGYEQYFGPGTRLTVT.

The gene calls are TRBV19 and TRBJ1-2; D is undetermined. Germline loops: CDR1 LNHDA, CDR2 SQIVND (reference sequence). V dropped 6 bases and J dropped 4 bases, with 15 bases sitting between them. The CDR3 has 14 residues. CDR3 loop: CASSSPIPGYGYTF. The CDR3 nucleotides read TGTGCCAGTAGCTCACCCATTCCAGGCTATGGCTACACCTTC.

This chain uses TRBV4-2 with TRBJ1-4; possible D gene TRBD1, 5 bases. CDR1 is LGHNA, CDR2 YNFKEQ, per germline. This CDR3 contains 15 residues. V was shortened by 3 bases and J by 4 bases, with 12 bases between the two germline ends. CDR3 amino acids: CASSQDGGINEKLFF. The DNA of the CDR3 is TGTGCCAGCAGCCAGGACGGGGGTATTAATGAAAAACTGTTTTTT.

Regarding this clone: The sample has other DNA sequences that encode this CDR3 too. V and J are TRBV19 and TRBJ2-7; possible D gene TRBD1, 5 bases. From germline, CDR1 is LNHDA and CDR2 SQIVND (reference sequence). This CDR3 region has 12 residues. Between the trimmed V and J ends, which lost 8 bases and 1 base, there was a span of 9 bases. CDR3 sequence: CASSSGSYEQYF. The CDR3 region has the DNA TGTGCCAGTTCCTCAGGGTCCTACGAGCAGTACTTC. Filled out from reference TRBV19 and TRBJ2-7, the complete variable domain reads DGGITQSPKYLFRKEGQNVTLSCEQNLNHDAMYWYRQDPGQGLRLIYYSQIVNDFQKGDIAEGYSVSREKKESFPLTVTSAQKNPTAFYLCASSSGSYEQYFGPGTRLTVT.

This clone was recorded a few times. CDR3 loop: CASRPGQGFSEAFF. The CDR3 DNA follows: TGTGCCAGCAGACCGGGACAGGGTTTTTCTGAAGCTTTCTTT. The V and J genes are TRBV6-1 and TRBJ1-1, with TRBD1 identical over 9 bases. V shed 6 bases, J shed 6 bases, and the junction held 8 bases outside the gene matches. Germline CDR1 is MNHNS and CDR2 is SASEGT. The length of the CDR3 is 14 residues.

V and J are TRBV2 and TRBJ1-1, with a possible D match to TRBD1 (6 bases). Per the germline V gene, CDR1 is SNHLY and CDR2 is FYNNEI. The germline V and J ends were trimmed by 3 bases and 6 bases, with 14 bases remaining between them. The CDR3 has 14 amino acids. CDR3 in amino acids: CASSDRDIRPEAFF. For the CDR3, the DNA is TGTGCCAGCAGTGATCGGGACATAAGGCCTGAAGCTTTCTTT.

The gene calls are TRBV30 and TRBJ2-1; D is possibly TRBD2 (7 bases). The CDR3 loop spans 15 amino acids. Germline CDR1 is GTSNPN and CDR2 is SVGIG (reference sequence). Trimming stripped 3 bases from V and 9 bases from J, with 21 bases between. CDR3 loop: CAWSPHPPGGREQFF. The DNA of the CDR3 is TGTGCCTGGAGCCCACATCCCCCGGGGGGCCGTGAGCAGTTCTTC.

CDR3 nucleotide sequence: TGTGCCAGCAGCTATCTAGGATCGGGACAGGGGGGAATTTACGAGCAGTACTTC. It yields the protein CASSYLGSGQGGIYEQYF. J is TRBJ2-7 and V is TRBV7-9; 11 nucleotides line up with TRBD1. The CDR3 spans 18 residues. CDR1 is SEHNR and CDR2 is FQNEAQ in the germline V gene (reference sequence). Unmatched junction bases numbered 15, after V lost 4 bases and J lost 4 bases.

The gene calls are TRBV5-1 and TRBJ2-2, with D perhaps matching TRBD1 (6 bases). V lost 6 bases and J 6 bases, leaving 15 bases between the germline ends. Germline CDR1 reads SGHRS; CDR2 reads YFSETQ. The CDR3 is made up of 14 amino acids. For the CDR3, the DNA is TGCGCCAGCATCCGGGACAATTTCGCCGGGGAGCTGTTTTTT. Its translation: CASIRDNFAGELFF.

V is TRBV7-9 and J is TRBJ2-7; 7 nucleotides align to TRBD2. V shed 1 base, J shed 1 base, and the junction held 7 bases outside the gene matches. There are 16 residues in the CDR3. Germline values: CDR1 SEHNR, CDR2 FQNEAQ (reference sequence). The CDR3 DNA reads TGTGCCAGCAGCTTAGAAGGACTAGTAGAGTCCTACGAGCAGTACTTC. Its translation is CASSLEGLVESYEQYF.

This clone showed up just a few times. The J gene is TRBJ1-2, the V gene TRBV28; 10 bases match TRBD1. The germline gives CDR1 MDHEN, CDR2 SYDVKM. Trimming took 9 bases from V and 8 from J; bases not matched to a gene: 12. The length of the CDR3 is 14 residues. The CDR3 here is CASCIFGDRGGYTF. The CDR3 nucleotides are TGTGCCAGTTGTATCTTCGGGGACAGGGGAGGCTACACCTTC.

The CDR3, as DNA: TGTGCCAGCAGCGTAGGGCGGGGGCGCGCTAACGAGCAGTACTTC. Its translation: CASSVGRGRANEQYF. The chain links TRBV9 to TRBJ2-5, with D perhaps TRBD2 (7 bases). The J call could be wrong; TRBJ2-7 is a better fit for the DNA end. CDR3 size: 15 residues. Germline assignment: CDR1 SGDLS and CDR2 YYNGEE.

The V and J genes are TRBV5-5 and TRBJ2-7; TRBD1 agrees at 7 bases. The ends lost 4 bases at V and 4 bases at J; junction bases unmatched: 11. The V gene's germline CDR1 is SGHKS and CDR2 YYEKEE (reference sequence). CDR3 length: 15 residues. This CDR3 reads CASSPYRGIAYEQYF. CDR3 DNA: TGTGCCAGCAGCCCGTACAGGGGTATCGCGTACGAGCAGTACTTC. Together with reference TRBV5-5 and TRBJ2-7, the CDR3 gives the full variable domain: DAGVTQSPTHLIKTRGQQVTLRCSPISGHKSVSWYQQVLGQGPQFIFQYYEKEERGRGNFPDRFSARQFPNYSSELNVNALLLGDSALYLCASSPYRGIAYEQYFGPGTRLTVT.

The chain carries TRBV6-4 and TRBJ2-1; 9 bases align to TRBD2. The CDR3 is 15 amino acids. J lost 7 bases, V lost 6 bases, and 10 bases had no gene match. From germline, CDR1 is MRHNA and CDR2 SNTAGT. In nucleotides, the CDR3 is TGTGCCAGCAGCGTTAGCGGGGGCTCCCTTAATGAGCAGTTCTTC. It encodes CASSVSGGSLNEQFF.

The chain combines TRBV10-3 with TRBJ1-6; TRBD1 aligns across 10 bases. The trim removed 6 bases at V and 6 bases at J, leaving 2 bases unmatched. This CDR3 is 14 amino acids long. Germline V gene sequence: CDR1 ENHRY, CDR2 SYGVKD. The DNA for the CDR3 is TGTGCCATCAGCCGGGACAGGGGTAATTCACCCCTCCACTTT. Its translation is CAISRDRGNSPLHF.

This clone was detected once. V and J are TRBV4-1 and TRBJ2-3, with 8 positions matching TRBD2. J was trimmed by 8 bases and V by 1 base; bases with no gene match: 5. Germline V gene sequence: CDR1 MGHRA, CDR2 YSYEKL. The CDR3 runs 14 residues. The CDR3 nucleotides read TGCGCCAGCAGCCAAGGCCCCGGGGGGGGTACGCAGTATTTT. This sequence encodes CASSQGPGGGTQYF.

The V call is TRBV28, the J call TRBJ2-6; D not resolved. This CDR3 comprises 13 residues. The germline V gene has CDR1 MDHEN and CDR2 SYDVKM. The V and J ends lost 10 bases and 4 bases respectively, with 11 bases between them. The CDR3 nucleotides read TGTGCCACCGGCAGGCACGGGGCCAACGTCCTGACTTTC. Protein product: CATGRHGANVLTF.

This chain connects TRBV11-2 to TRBJ2-5; 10 bases agree with TRBD1. CDR3 length: 15 amino acids. V was pared by 2 bases and J by 5 bases, with 5 bases of the junction left unmatched. CDR1 is SGHAT, CDR2 FQNNGV, per germline. The CDR3 nucleotides read TGTGCCAGCAGCTTAACCCTGGACAGGGGGGAGACCCAGTACTTC. Protein sequence: CASSLTLDRGETQYF.

The rearrangement links TRBV30 to TRBJ1-1; D gene uncertain. CDR1 GTSNPN and CDR2 SVGIG come from the germline V gene (reference sequence). V lost 0 bases to trimming and J lost 5 bases, with 13 bases between them. The CDR3 has 14 residues. CDR3 amino acids: CAWSVGSMRTEAFF. CDR3 sequence (DNA): TGTGCCTGGAGTGTTGGGTCGATGAGGACTGAAGCTTTCTTT. Looking up the rest from reference TRBV30 and TRBJ1-1 gives the full variable domain: SQTIHQWPATLVQPVGSPLSLECTVEGTSNPNLYWYRQAAGRGLQLLFYSVGIGQISSEVPQNLSASRPQDRQFILSSKKLLLSDSGFYLCAWSVGSMRTEAFFGQGTRLTVV.

V and J are TRBV6-6 and TRBJ1-1; D is possibly TRBD1 (6 bases). With 7 bases removed from V and 9 bases from J, the gap between germline ends came to 18 bases. The CDR3 consists of 13 residues. Germline CDR1 reads MNHNY; CDR2 reads SVGAGI (reference sequence). Written as DNA, the CDR3 is TGTGCCAGCACCAAATCGTACCGGGACAAAGCTTTCTTT. As protein: CASTKSYRDKAFF.

The chain combines TRBV18 with TRBJ2-7, with 8 bases aligning to TRBD1. CDR1 KGHSH and CDR2 LQKENI come from the germline V gene. The CDR3 has 13 residues. Trimming took 6 bases from V and 6 from J; bases not matched to a gene: 7. CDR3 sequence reads: CASSQRTGSEQYF. CDR3 DNA: TGTGCCAGCTCGCAACGGACAGGGTCCGAGCAGTACTTC.